This passage covers 26 T cell receptor beta chains from one sample sequenced in a study of cytomegalovirus exposure and HLA in healthy donors. This PCR relied on a set of 60 Vbeta primers and 13 Jbeta primers. Generated by immunoSEQ multiplex PCR, the TCRdb table keeps only in-frame clones and is missing some. In the table there are around 200,000 clones, roughly 80% of which are singletons. The sample was PBMCs. All receptors derive from a woman between 18 and 29 years old in good health and CMV-seronegative.

The rearrangement uses TRBV21-1 and TRBJ2-2; the listed D gene, TRBD2, was not tested against the DNA. TRBV21-1 corresponds to a pseudogene. CDR3 length: 17 residues. The CDR3 reads CASTTPNSGPNTGELFF. CDR3 coding DNA: TGTGCCAGCACGACTCCTAATAGCGGCCCAAACACCGGGGAGCTGTTTTTT.

The rearrangement joins TRBV7-9 to TRBJ2-2; 8 nucleotides align to TRBD1. J was trimmed by 7 bases and V by 5 bases; bases with no gene match: 9. This CDR3 contains 15 residues. Germline CDR1 and CDR2: SEHNR and FQNEAQ (reference sequence). The CDR3 loop is CASSPRTGGDGELFF. The CDR3 coding sequence is TGTGCCAGCAGCCCCCGTACAGGGGGTGACGGGGAGCTGTTTTTT.

The gene calls are TRBV9 and TRBJ1-5; 9 bases are shared with TRBD1. This CDR3 region has 13 residues. The germline V gene encodes CDR1 SGDLS and CDR2 YYNGEE. Losses at the gene ends were 3 bases for V and 8 bases for J; bases not matched to a gene: 3. CDR3 sequence: CASSGDRVEPQHF. CDR3 DNA sequence: TGTGCCAGCAGCGGGGACAGGGTAGAGCCCCAGCATTTT.

The chain combines TRBV2 with TRBJ1-1; 7 bases are a match to TRBD1. Germline loops: CDR1 SNHLY, CDR2 FYNNEI. This CDR3 has 11 residues. Trimming took 4 bases from V and 13 from J; bases not matched to a gene: 6. The CDR3 coding sequence is TGTGCCAGCAGTGGGGGGCAGGGGGATTTCTTT. This sequence encodes CASSGGQGDFF.

V usage is TRBV6-5 and J usage is TRBJ2-2, with D possibly being TRBD1 (6 bases). CDR1 and CDR2 from the germline V gene are MNHEY and SVGAGI. The V end lost 2 bases, the J end lost 1 base, and 8 bases lay between the germline ends. The CDR3 is 15 amino acids. CDR3 loop: CASSYQGQNTGELFF. The CDR3 DNA reads TGTGCCAGCAGTTACCAGGGGCAGAACACCGGGGAGCTGTTTTTT.

The chain carries TRBV28 and TRBJ1-1; TRBD1 agrees at 7 bases. Germline-derived CDR1 and CDR2 are MDHEN and SYDVKM. The CDR3 runs to 14 residues. The V segment lost 8 bases and the J segment 1 base; nucleotides outside the gene matches: 7. DNA for the CDR3: TGTGCCAGCTGGAGACAGGGACAGAACACTGAAGCTTTCTTT. As protein: CASWRQGQNTEAFF. The full variable domain, with the rest looked up from reference TRBV28 and TRBJ1-1, is DVKVTQSSRYLVKRTGEKVFLECVQDMDHENMFWYRQDPGLGLRLIYFSYDVKMKEKGDIPEGYSVSREKKERFSLILESASTNQTSMYLCASWRQGQNTEAFFGQGTRLTVV.

This chain links TRBV2 with TRBJ1-1; the match to TRBD1 covers 7 bases. V lost 5 bases to trimming and J lost 4 bases; unmatched junction nucleotides: 7. There are 14 residues in the CDR3. Germline assignment: CDR1 SNHLY and CDR2 FYNNEI. Written as DNA, the CDR3 is TGTGCCAGCAGTCTAGGGGGCACGGGCACTGAAGCTTTCTTT. Amino acids: CASSLGGTGTEAFF.

The V and J genes are TRBV13 and TRBJ2-7; D call uncertain. There are 12 residues in the CDR3. V was pared by 6 bases and J by 6 bases, with 12 bases between. From germline, CDR1 is PRHDT and CDR2 FYEKMQ (reference sequence). The CDR3 reads CASRTSGAEQYF. CDR3 sequence (DNA): TGTGCCAGCAGGACTTCTGGCGCCGAGCAGTACTTC.

The rearrangement links TRBV25-1 to TRBJ2-2, with 8 bases aligning to TRBD2. Germline lookup yields CDR1 MGHDK and CDR2 SYGVNS. CDR3 size: 13 residues. V was clipped by 11 bases and J by 7 bases; unmatched bases: 9. The CDR3 bases are TGTGCCTTGGGGGGAGCGGGAGACGGGGAGCTGTTTTTT. It translates to CALGGAGDGELFF.

The V and J genes are TRBV5-1 and TRBJ1-3, with 10 bases aligning to TRBD1. The CDR3 contains 17 residues. The germline V gene has CDR1 SGHRS and CDR2 YFSETQ. V lost 5 bases and J lost 4; bases outside the gene matches: 12. This CDR3 reads CASSFDPGQGIGNTIYF. CDR3 bases: TGCGCCAGCAGTTTCGATCCGGGACAGGGGATAGGAAACACCATATATTTT.

The chain combines TRBV7-2 with TRBJ2-1; TRBD2 matches at 12 bases. Trimming at V came to 1 base and at J to 6 bases, leaving 4 bases not matched to a gene. The V gene's germline CDR1 is SGHTA and CDR2 FQGNSA. There are 16 residues in the CDR3. CDR3 nucleotides: TGTGCCAGCAGCTTAGTCGGACTAGCGGGGCTCAATGAGCAGTTCTTC. Translated, it gives CASSLVGLAGLNEQFF.

The rearrangement uses TRBV19 and TRBJ2-5; 11 nucleotides align to TRBD2. The germline CDR1 and CDR2 sequences are LNHDA and SQIVND (reference sequence). The CDR3 totals 14 residues. Unmatched junction bases numbered 8, after V lost 10 bases and J lost 4 bases. CDR3: CATGLAGGVETQYF. CDR3 DNA sequence: TGTGCCACCGGACTAGCGGGTGGGGTAGAGACCCAGTACTTC.

This chain links TRBV7-2 with TRBJ2-5; perhaps TRBD2 as D (6 bases). Between the trimmed V and J ends, which lost 5 bases and 0 bases, there was a span of 13 bases. The germline CDR1 and CDR2 sequences are SGHTA and FQGNSA. The CDR3 is made up of 15 amino acids. Here the CDR3 DNA reads TGTGCCAGCAGCCCGGCCGGACTACACCAAGAGACCCAGTACTTC. This codes for CASSPAGLHQETQYF.

V usage is TRBV7-9 and J usage is TRBJ2-7, with D perhaps matching TRBD2 (5 bases). From germline, CDR1 is SEHNR and CDR2 FQNEAQ (reference sequence). The V end was cut by 7 bases, the J end by 2 bases, with 18 bases between. The CDR3 is 15 amino acids. CDR3 in DNA: TGTGCCAGCACCTCAATGGAGGACCCACCCTACGAGCAGTACTTC. It encodes CASTSMEDPPYEQYF.

This chain links TRBV11-2 with TRBJ2-7; tentative D call: TRBD2 (5 bases). Germline assignment: CDR1 SGHAT and CDR2 FQNNGV. V was shortened by 5 bases and J by 11 bases, with 25 bases between the two germline ends. This CDR3 has 15 amino acids. The CDR3 sequence: CASSLEAIGVQRKYF. CDR3 sequence (DNA): TGTGCCAGCAGCCTCGAGGCCATCGGGGTACAGAGAAAGTACTTC.

The CDR3 protein is CASRKPGKNTEAFF. The CDR3 region has the DNA TGTGCCAGCCGCAAGCCGGGGAAGAACACTGAAGCTTTCTTT. The chain links TRBV6-5 to TRBJ1-1; D ambiguous. Looked up from germline, CDR1 is MNHEY and CDR2 is SVGAGI. This CDR3 has 14 residues. V was clipped by 8 bases and J by 1 base, with 14 bases between them.

This clone was seen a handful of times. The rearrangement links TRBV2 to TRBJ2-2, with TRBD1 as a possible D gene (5 bases). This CDR3 comprises 15 residues. Germline values: CDR1 SNHLY, CDR2 FYNNEI. With 2 bases removed from V and 6 bases from J, the gap between germline ends came to 13 bases. The CDR3: CASSEKGIHPGELFF. The CDR3 DNA follows: TGTGCCAGCAGTGAAAAGGGGATTCACCCCGGGGAGCTGTTTTTT.

The chain is built from TRBV7-6 and TRBJ2-7; D might be TRBD2 (5 bases). Trimming cost V 2 bases and J 3 bases, with 11 bases left between them. Germline CDR1 and CDR2: SGHVS and FNYEAQ. The CDR3 sequence is 14 residues long. This chain's CDR3 is CASSLRAANYEQYF. The CDR3 DNA sequence: TGTGCCAGCAGCTTAAGAGCGGCGAACTACGAGCAGTACTTC.

The chain uses TRBV10-1 and TRBJ2-1; 10 bases map to TRBD2. Looked up from germline, CDR1 is WNHNN and CDR2 is SYGVQD (reference sequence). The trim removed 2 bases at V and 3 bases at J, leaving 10 bases unmatched. The CDR3 has 18 amino acids. DNA of the CDR3: TGCGCCAGCAGTGAGACTAGAGCGGGAGGGGGACACTACAATGAGCAGTTCTTC. It codes for CASSETRAGGGHYNEQFF.

There are a few counts of this clone. The CDR3 reads CASSKPGVREQFF. CDR3 DNA: TGTGCCAGCAGTAAACCAGGGGTGCGGGAGCAGTTCTTC. The chain carries TRBV6-1 and TRBJ2-1, with a tentative D call TRBD1 (6 bases). Germline lookup yields CDR1 MNHNS and CDR2 SASEGT. The CDR3 length is 13 residues. The V end was cut by 5 bases, the J end by 10 bases, with 15 bases between.

The gene calls are TRBV5-4 and TRBJ1-2, with a weak D call TRBD1 (5 bases). CDR3 length: 13 residues. Germline CDR1 and CDR2: SGHNT and YYREEE (reference sequence). V was trimmed by 3 bases and J by 7 bases, leaving 13 bases between them. CDR3 residues: CASSSLGATGYTF. CDR3 nucleotides: TGTGCCAGCAGCTCGTTAGGGGCGACTGGCTACACCTTC.

This clone was counted between two and nine times. In DNA form, the CDR3 reads TGTGCCAGCTCACCAGTAGTCTCTGGGGCCAACGTCCTGACTTTC. This codes for CASSPVVSGANVLTF. The chain is built from TRBV18 and TRBJ2-6; unclear D gene. This CDR3 is 15 amino acids long. Trimming removed 2 bases from V and 0 bases from J, with 5 bases in between. In germline, CDR1 is KGHSH, CDR2 LQKENI.

This chain joins TRBV7-9 and TRBJ1-1; TRBD1 agrees at 12 bases. This CDR3 comprises 16 residues. With V trimmed by 3 bases and J by 5 bases, 7 bases remained unmatched. From germline, CDR1 is SEHNR and CDR2 FQNEAQ (reference sequence). The CDR3 loop is CASSFGTGGARTEAFF. DNA for the CDR3: TGTGCCAGCAGCTTTGGGACAGGGGGCGCGAGAACTGAAGCTTTCTTT.

V and J are TRBV27 and TRBJ2-3; 8 nucleotides align to TRBD1. V trimming: 5 bases; J trimming: 3 bases; junction bases outside the gene matches: 4. The CDR3 loop spans 14 amino acids. The germline gives CDR1 MNHEY, CDR2 SMNVEV (reference sequence). Here the CDR3 DNA reads TGTGCCAGCAGTACTCGACAGGGGACAGATACGCAGTATTTT. Amino acid sequence: CASSTRQGTDTQYF.

The chain joins TRBV7-2 to TRBJ2-3, with 14 bases that match TRBD2. Germline trimming cut 6 bases from V and 2 bases from J; bases unmatched to any gene: 7. CDR3 length: 17 residues. Germline V lookup: CDR1 SGHTA, CDR2 FQGNSA. The CDR3 loop reads CASSPGLAGGNTDTQYF. CDR3 sequence (DNA): TGTGCCAGCAGTCCCGGACTAGCGGGGGGAAACACAGATACGCAGTATTTT.

This clone was counted a few times. The chain couples TRBV6-6 to TRBJ1-4, with TRBD1 matching over 9 bases. The CDR3 is made up of 16 amino acids. J lost 8 bases, V lost 5 bases, and 12 bases had no gene match. Germline V gene data show CDR1 as MNHNY and CDR2 as SVGAGI (reference sequence). The chain's CDR3 is CASSAPGTGRVEKLFF. The DNA of the CDR3 is TGTGCCAGCAGTGCCCCCGGGACAGGGAGGGTGGAAAAACTGTTTTTT.